This T cell receptor beta chain is from a study of cytomegalovirus exposure and HLA in healthy donors (dated by TCRdb to about 2017). Context from the whole study: According to an earlier analysis of around 600 of the donors, some 180 million T cells yielded 117 million unique TCR beta sequences and approximately 300 Gb of sequence data. The later analysis used no new phenotypic data to find candidate immune exposures, relying instead on TCR beta sequences and their occurrence across donors. In an earlier analysis of roughly 600 of the donors, high-throughput TCR beta sequencing was used to judge whether each TCR beta V gene segment behaved as functional or pseudogenic. To predict cytomegalovirus infection status, the study brought together high-throughput TCR immunosequencing, statistical association of individual TCRs with disease status, and machine learning. An early release covering some 640 HLA-typed donors comprised about 320 gigabases of sequencing data and about 90 million unique TCR sequences. Every repertoire in the discovery cohort had been generated on one and the same sequencing platform. The genetic ancestry cluster associated with self-reported Caucasian donors included 81% of the 398 genotyped donors. Using immunosequencing, the study profiled T cell repertoires from 666 subjects and related those repertoires to cytomegalovirus serostatus. In addition to the first cohort of around 670 subjects, a separate validation cohort of approximately 120 different subjects was used. The aim of the study was to test whether cataloging public T cell receptors could identify signatures of past pathogen exposure. To study patterns of TCR occurrence, a later analysis re-analyzed previously published TCR beta repertoires from 550 to 800 donors and added high-resolution HLA genotyping. Both class I and class II loci were covered by HLA typing, at four-digit resolution. Because of strong linkage in the cohort, roughly five DR-DQ haplotypes were treated as single units for association and clustering. Genome-wide SNP genotypes for about 60% of the roughly 670 donors were used in a later genetic analysis, which treated that subset as a discovery cohort. Typing coverage differed by locus: A, B, C, DRB1 and DQB1 were typed in roughly 629-630 donors, DQA1 in approximately 520, DPA1 in some 610, and DPB1 in just under 480. Among approximately 370 genotyped donors of the cohort, an average of around 250,000 unique TCR beta nucleotide sequences was sequenced per donor, of which about 18% were non-productive. Donor age, sex, ethnicity and CMV serostatus were collected together with the repertoire data.

Trimming removed 0 bases from V and 1 base from J, leaving 11 bases between the germline ends. From the cysteine up to the phenylalanine, the CDR3 has a length of 16 residues. The CDR3 DNA has 48 bases and is translated from base 1. CDR1 and CDR2 (SGHNT, YYREEE) derive from the germline V gene (reference sequence). This clone was observed a few times. No cognate antigen has been identified for it. Base-call qualities are not available, and no considerably larger clone is one nucleotide away. Beyond this particular receptor, the publication reports: In vitro tests confirmed that a few of the cytomegalovirus-associated TCR beta chains recognize cytomegalovirus antigens. According to a later analysis, parvovirus B19, influenza, CMV and Epstein-Barr virus appeared linked to several top co-occurrence clusters. In a later analysis, 16,951 TCR beta sequences were associated with specific HLA alleles at a false discovery rate of 0.05. The study gave a list of more than 150 TCR beta chains associated with cytomegalovirus. Assigning TCR associations to individual alleles was difficult when HLA alleles, especially DR and DQ, strongly co-occurred. Immune exposure information for the cohort was limited to CMV serostatus. Because the 87-base-pair reads could not distinguish some IMGT-functional V segments, including TRBV6-2 and TRBV6-3, those segments were excluded. Because HLA typing was unavailable for some donors at each locus, only the typed subset was used in association tests. In a later analysis, TCR association rates were found to vary across HLA loci, with the most associated TCRs seen for DRB1 alleles and the fewest for HLA-C alleles. A further reported finding was that TCR beta sequences accurately predicted the HLA-A and HLA-B alleles for most subjects in the first cohort. V-gene and J-gene trimming of TCR beta chains was associated with a missense DCLRE1C variant in a later genetic analysis, and the association was replicated in an independent cohort. In both the original and validation cohorts, the classifier was reported to diagnose cytomegalovirus status with high specificity and sensitivity. Correlated functional status among segregating V segments might reflect linkage disequilibrium, but an unknown experimental factor could not be ruled out. This cohort had only TCR beta chains sequenced, and the lack of alpha or paired-chain data limited which features could be detected. Because counts were too low, roughly 17 rarely observed V segments, including chromosome 9 orphons, were left out of the earlier analysis of 500 to 650 of the donors. An earlier analysis of 450 to 750 of the donors showed that most TCR beta V segments appeared in productive rearrangements either about 90% or about 30% of the time, which broadly matched IMGT annotations. A group of highly shared sequence variants was considered likely to be a technical artifact of the sequencing pipeline. Across donors, most TCR sequences were observed very rarely, whereas some public TCRs were present in many individuals. According to the authors, the approach could potentially be generalized to other disease states and immunological phenotypes. A later genetic analysis reported fewer N-insertions in productive TCRs among donors in an Asian-associated ancestry cluster than the roughly 700-donor mean. The presence/absence analyses assumed that sequencing depth was roughly uniform across donors, and that assumption may not be true. A later analysis found that most CMV-associated TCR beta chains appeared HLA-restricted, with HLA associations seemingly driven largely by CMV exposure. In a later analysis, HLA-associated TCR beta chains were found to be more clonally expanded and to have lower generation probabilities than equally common non-associated chains.

In total, around 600 healthy bone marrow donors made up the cohort. Cohort members were all nominally healthy when sampled, although unrecorded immune exposures were likely present. The donor tested CMV seronegative and was one of the 352 seronegative cohort members. A peripheral blood sample was provided by each donor, and peripheral blood mononuclear cells were used for TCR beta sequencing. Genomic DNA extraction from the blood cell samples was performed with the Qiagen DNeasy Blood Extraction Kit. To prepare the library, the immunoSEQ multiplex PCR assay was applied. A mixture of 60 forward primers for TCR Vbeta segments and 13 reverse primers for TCR Jbeta segments was used in the multiplex PCR. The CDR3 region of rearranged TCR beta genes was amplified from genomic DNA by a multiplex PCR assay. The amplified TCR beta libraries were sequenced on the Illumina HiSeq System as 87-base-pair reads. The authors processed their data as follows. Across the 700 or so repertoires, a later analysis counted 80 million or so unique TCR beta chains, roughly 11 million of which were shared by at least two donors. To remove PCR and sequencing errors, raw reads were error-corrected and collapsed into unique sequences using a nearest-neighbor algorithm that merged closely related sequences. V, D and J gene segments were assigned by aligning CDR3 sequences to IMGT reference sequences. Each retained sequence needed at least a six-nucleotide match to both a V gene segment and a J gene segment. Rearrangements were called productive when the CDR3 lacked stop codons and stayed in frame with V and J; all others were non-productive. Following IMGT convention, CDR3 was defined as the stretch from the second conserved V-encoded cysteine up to the conserved J-encoded phenylalanine. In an earlier analysis of approximately 590 of the donors, sequences lacking an unambiguous match to a single V gene segment were excluded. In an earlier analysis of 500 to 750 of the donors, V segments were called functional above 56.7% productive rearrangements and were called segregating when the between-donor standard deviation exceeded 5%. A statistical classification framework was developed to diagnose cytomegalovirus status using the catalog of TCR beta chain sequences. In a later analysis, TCR nucleotide sequences were compared against IMGT/GENE-DB human TR gene sequences so that V and J genes could be assigned. A later analysis assigned CDR3 sequences and most-parsimonious VDJ recombination scenarios with the TCRdist pipeline. In a later analysis, each TCR beta chain was defined by its CDR3 amino acid sequence together with its V-gene family, and reads without a unique V-gene family were excluded. As a way to deal with suspected cross-contamination and a sequencing artifact, a later analysis dropped 592 nucleotide sequences that were highly shared and had low generation probability. A later analysis calculated a clonal expansion index for each public chain from normalized within-repertoire ranks of inferred template counts. In a later analysis, generation probabilities were computed using a VDJ recombination model fitted to out-of-frame rearrangements, and the results were checked against IGoR. Hypergeometric tests were used in a later analysis to score TCR-TCR, TCR-HLA and TCR-CMV co-occurrence, with a repertoire-size bias correction applied to the TCR pairs. A later analysis estimated false discovery rates by permuting HLA or CMV assignments 20 times. In a later analysis, co-occurring TCRs were grouped using DBSCAN, with TCRdist sequence similarity added in when clustering inside HLA-allele-positive subsets. For co-occurrence clustering, repertoires with fewer than 30,000 or more than 120,000 public chains were excluded, along with roughly 5 repertoires with anomalous nucleotide sharing. The source is immuneACCESS, and TCRdb retained only in-frame sequences with V and J called. Part of the clones is not carried over; for the studies checked, unresolved V genes explain less than half of this, and the remainder is unexplained. The V and J calls and the clone size are those of that table, but D and trimming were determined from the DNA. Here the sample has about 36,000 clones; roughly 69% occur a single time. The top ten clones comprise 6.5% of the sample.

The TCR comes from a young man in good health and CMV-seronegative. The sample comprised PBMCs. The rearranged chain carries TRBV5-4 and TRBJ1-3; confidence is insufficient to name the D gene. The DNA reads TGTGCCAGCAGCTTGGGGAGTAGTCGATCTGGAAACACCATATATTTT. The encoded protein is CASSLGSSRSGNTIYF.